The rows below give T cell receptor beta chains drawn from one sample of a study of blood T cell repertoires in COVID-19. TCRdb's copy holds only in-frame clones and misses some; the assay was immunoSEQ multiplex PCR. The table has 190,000 or so clones, 80% to 90% seen once. The sequenced sample was peripheral blood. The receptors here all came from a woman aged 18-29 years who had recovered from COVID-19. Each CDR3 is given with its conserved first and last residue. D genes are given only for firm matches. Not all rows give a size; the values are once, few, many and, for expanded clones, a class.

d_gene | abundance | j_gene | v_gene | CDR3nt | CDR3aa
TRBD2 | few | TRBJ2-3 | TRBV6-4 | TGTGCCAGCGCGGGGGGGGATACAGATACGCAGTATTTT | CASAGGDTDTQYF
. | . | TRBJ1-1 | TRBV28 | TGTGCCAGCAGTTTATCTGGCAGGGGCACTGAAGCTTTCTTT | CASSLSGRGTEAFF
. | . | TRBJ2-3 | TRBV6-4 | TGTGCCAGCAGTGAGAGTTGGACTATGCTCACAGATACGCAGTATTTT | CASSESWTMLTDTQYF
TRBD2 | . | TRBJ2-7 | TRBV13 | TGTGCCAGCAGCTTAGGCCGATTAGCGGGGGCCACCTCCTACGAGCAGTACTTC | CASSLGRLAGATSYEQYF
. | . | TRBJ1-1 | TRBV27 | TGTGCCAGCGGGGACTGGATGAACACTGAAGCTTTCTTT | CASGDWMNTEAFF
. | . | TRBJ1-1 | TRBV10-3 | TGTGCCATCAGACGGGACACTGAAGCTTTCTTT | CAIRRDTEAFF
TRBD2 | . | TRBJ2-7 | TRBV6-2/TRBV6-3 | TGTGCCAGCAGTTCGGTACTAGCGGGGGGGCCGAGCGAGCAGTACTTC | CASSSVLAGGPSEQYF
TRBD1 | . | TRBJ2-5 | TRBV5-4 | TGTGCCAGCAGCGGTGGGACAGGGACTCATCCATTTCAAGAGACCCAGTACTTC | CASSGGTGTHPFQETQYF
TRBD2 | . | TRBJ2-1 | TRBV18 | TGTGCCAGCTCAGAGAACCTAGCGGACAATGAGCAGTTCTTC | CASSENLADNEQFF
TRBD2 | . | TRBJ2-3 | TRBV7-3 | TGTGCCAGCAGTCTAGCGGGAGGGGATACGCAGTATTTT | CASSLAGGDTQYF
TRBD2 | . | TRBJ2-1 | TRBV11-2 | TGTGCCAGCAGTAAAAGCGCGGGGGGGTACAATGAGCAGTTCTTC | CASSKSAGGYNEQFF
TRBD2 | . | TRBJ2-1 | TRBV12-5 | TGTGCTAGTGGCGAAACTCGGACTAGCATCTATGAGCAGTTCTTC | CASGETRTSIYEQFF